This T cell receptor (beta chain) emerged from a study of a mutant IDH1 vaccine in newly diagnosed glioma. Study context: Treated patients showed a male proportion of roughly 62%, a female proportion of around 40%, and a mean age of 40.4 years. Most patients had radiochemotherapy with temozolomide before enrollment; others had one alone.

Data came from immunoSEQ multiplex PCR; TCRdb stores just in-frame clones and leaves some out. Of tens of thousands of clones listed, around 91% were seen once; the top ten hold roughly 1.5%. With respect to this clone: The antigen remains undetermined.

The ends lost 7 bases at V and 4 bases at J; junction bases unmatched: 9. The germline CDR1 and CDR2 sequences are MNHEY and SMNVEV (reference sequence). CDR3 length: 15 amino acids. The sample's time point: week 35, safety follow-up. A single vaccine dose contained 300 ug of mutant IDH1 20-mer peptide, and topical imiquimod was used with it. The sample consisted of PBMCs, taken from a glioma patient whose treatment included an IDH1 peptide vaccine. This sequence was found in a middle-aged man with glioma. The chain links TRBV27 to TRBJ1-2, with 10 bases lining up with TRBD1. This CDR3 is CASTLTGGSAYGYTF. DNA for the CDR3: TGTGCCAGCACTCTGACAGGGGGCTCTGCCTATGGCTACACCTTC.